This section outlines one T cell receptor beta chain sequence together with its context. Antigen: not known. The sample comes from a study of shared clonotypes between healthy human individuals. At the level of the study: The cohort comprised a couple of women and a few men. Their ages spanned 18 to 49 years.

CDR1 GTSNPN and CDR2 SVGIG come from the germline V gene (reference sequence). The length of the CDR3 is 11 residues. Trimming stripped 8 bases from V and 9 bases from J, with 14 bases between. The method was immunoSEQ multiplex PCR; TCRdb's version includes in-frame clones alone and lacks a portion of them. The sample includes around 690,000 clones, roughly 88% of them seen just once. Findings and limits, study-wide: Sample collection involved blood only; tissue repertoires are likely different. Large depth notwithstanding, sorted-subset sequencing proved incomplete by rarefaction.

V is TRBV30 and J is TRBJ1-5; D uncertain. What was sequenced was memory CD8+ T cells from PBMCs. Subset specified: CD45RO+ cells pooled with CCR7-negative TemRA cells. The clonotype was recovered from a man between 18 and 35 years old in good health. Some clones in this sample may be carry-over from other donors' samples. Written as DNA, the CDR3 is TGTGCCGGCCCAATACGGGGGCCCCAGCATTTT. Encoded protein: CAGPIRGPQHF.